This T cell receptor (beta chain) was profiled in a study of T cell responses to AZD1222 COVID-19 vaccine. Broader study findings: Unmutated variant regions reportedly attract nearly half of all spike-specific TCRs. Mapped onto spike, vaccine-associated CD4 TCRs spanned it and were dominant at 160-218 and 743-854. After two AZD1222 doses, spike-specific TCR breadth and depth rose versus day 0. Donors, mostly white British, included more females; clonal diversity was possibly underestimated.

V lost 2 bases, J lost 0 bases, and 2 bases stayed unmatched. The germline gives CDR1 SGHTS, CDR2 YDEGEE. The CDR3 is made up of 15 amino acids. A word on this clone: Its target is not known.

Using immunoSEQ multiplex PCR, the repertoire was profiled, and TCRdb retains in-frame clones only, with some absent. The data contain about 75,000 clones, around 86% of them singletons. The chain uses TRBV5-8 and TRBJ2-1; 7 bases match TRBD2. The receptor's source is an adult who received the AZD1222 COVID-19 vaccine. The starting material was peripheral blood, obtained 28 days after the second AZD1222 dose. The CDR3 DNA is TGTGCCAGCAGCTTTTCGGGGGGCTCCTACAATGAGCAGTTCTTC. Protein product: CASSFSGGSYNEQFF.